Detailed here is one T cell receptor beta chain. Only in-frame clones appear in the TCRdb table, and some are missing; sequencing was by immunoSEQ multiplex PCR. The sample contains 30,000 to 50,000 clones, around 93% of which appear only once. The data derive from a study of T cell changes during pregnancy in multiple sclerosis. CDR1 and CDR2 from the germline V gene are SGHNT and YENEEA. This CDR3 spans 18 amino acids. Trimming cost V 7 bases and J 4 bases, with 25 bases left between them. The V call is TRBV11-3, the J call TRBJ1-4; D gene unclear. The material was CD4+ T cells from peripheral blood mononuclear cells, obtained after pregnancy. The clonotype originates from a female donor with multiple sclerosis, enrolled in a pregnancy study. CDR3 amino acids: CASNKTLESRVVNEKLFF. Written as DNA, the CDR3 is TGTGCCAGCAACAAAACCCTAGAGTCCCGGGTCGTTAATGAAAAACTGTTTTTT.